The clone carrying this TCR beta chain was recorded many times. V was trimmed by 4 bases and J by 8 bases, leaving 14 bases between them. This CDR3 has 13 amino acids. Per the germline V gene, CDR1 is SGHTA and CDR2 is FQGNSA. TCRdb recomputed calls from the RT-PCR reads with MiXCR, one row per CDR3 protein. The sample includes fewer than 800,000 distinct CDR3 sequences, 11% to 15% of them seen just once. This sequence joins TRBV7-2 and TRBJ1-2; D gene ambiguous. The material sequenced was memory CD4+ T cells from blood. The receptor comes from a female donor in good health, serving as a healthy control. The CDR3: CASSSQTRGGYTF. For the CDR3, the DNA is TGTGCCAGCAGCTCGCAGACTAGAGGGGGCTACACCTTC.